What follows is one T cell receptor beta chain and its context. Its matching antigen is unknown. Germline CDR1 and CDR2: LGHNA and YSLEER. Trimming took off 0 bases at V and 0 bases at J, with 9 bases between the two ends. CDR3 length: 16 residues. The data are from a study of graft-versus-host responses after intestinal transplantation. Whole-study context: Multivisceral, liver-intestinal, or isolated intestinal transplants were performed in recipients. Every recipient had anti-thymocyte globulin induction and 2 to 4 years of tacrolimus plus steroids. General study findings and limits: Investigators detected GvH clones in recipient marrow, with some emerging earlier in ileum or blood.

Libraries were prepared by immunoSEQ multiplex PCR; TCRdb keeps only in-frame clonotypes and omits some of them. The sample lists approximately 60,000 clones; 90% were seen once. The source is a human donor who was the organ donor for an intestinal transplant. This rearrangement joins TRBV4-3 to TRBJ2-1, with D uncertain. The material was unstimulated CD8+ T cells sorted from spleen or lymph node cells, obtained before transplant. This CDR3 reads CASSQDLPSSYNEQFF. CDR3 bases: TGCGCCAGCAGCCAAGATTTACCCAGCTCCTACAATGAGCAGTTCTTC.